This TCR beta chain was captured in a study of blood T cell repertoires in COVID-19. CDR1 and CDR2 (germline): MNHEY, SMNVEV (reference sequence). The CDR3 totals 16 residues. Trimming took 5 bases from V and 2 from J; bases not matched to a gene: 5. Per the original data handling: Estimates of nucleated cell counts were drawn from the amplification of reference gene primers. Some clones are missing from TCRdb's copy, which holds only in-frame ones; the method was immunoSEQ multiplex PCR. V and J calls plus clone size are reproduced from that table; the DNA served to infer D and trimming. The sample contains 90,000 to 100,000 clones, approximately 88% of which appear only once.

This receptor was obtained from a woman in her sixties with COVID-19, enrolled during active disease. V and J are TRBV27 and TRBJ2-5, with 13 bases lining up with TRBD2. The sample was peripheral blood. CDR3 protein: CASSPRTSGGQETQYF. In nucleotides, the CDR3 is TGTGCCAGCAGTCCACGGACTAGCGGGGGACAAGAGACCCAGTACTTC.